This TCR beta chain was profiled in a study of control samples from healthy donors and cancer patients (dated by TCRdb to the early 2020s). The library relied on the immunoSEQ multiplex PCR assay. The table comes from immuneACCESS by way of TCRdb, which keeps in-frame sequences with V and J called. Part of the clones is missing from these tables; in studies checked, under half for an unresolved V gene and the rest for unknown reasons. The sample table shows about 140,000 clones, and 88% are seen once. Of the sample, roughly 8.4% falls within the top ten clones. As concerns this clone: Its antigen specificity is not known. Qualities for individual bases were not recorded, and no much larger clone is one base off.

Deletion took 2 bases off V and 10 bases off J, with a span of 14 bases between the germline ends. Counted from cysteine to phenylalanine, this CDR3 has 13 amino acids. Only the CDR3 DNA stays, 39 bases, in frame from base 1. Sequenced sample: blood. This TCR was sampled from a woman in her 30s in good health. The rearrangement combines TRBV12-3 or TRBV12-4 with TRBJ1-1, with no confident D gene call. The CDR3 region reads CASSLSVEIGAFF. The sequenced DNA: TGTGCCAGCAGTTTATCGGTTGAAATTGGAGCTTTCTTT.